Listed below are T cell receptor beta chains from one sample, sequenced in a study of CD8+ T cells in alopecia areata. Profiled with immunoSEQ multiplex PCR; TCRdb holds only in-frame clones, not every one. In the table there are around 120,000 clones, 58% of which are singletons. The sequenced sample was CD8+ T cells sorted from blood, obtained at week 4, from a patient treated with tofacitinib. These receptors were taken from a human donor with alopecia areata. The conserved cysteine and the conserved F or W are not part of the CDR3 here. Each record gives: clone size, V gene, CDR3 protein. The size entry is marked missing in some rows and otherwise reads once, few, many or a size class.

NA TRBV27 ASSLSAWGSYEQY
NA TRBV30 AWSVGGEQY
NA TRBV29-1 SVALGEETQY
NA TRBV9 ASSPSYEQY
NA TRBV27 ASSLWGGLETQY
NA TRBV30 AWSVPQLGAESQF
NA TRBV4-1 ASSQGDSNYNSPLH
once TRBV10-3 AISESIGVVDGYT
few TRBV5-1 ASSLAGGTGPYEQY
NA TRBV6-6 ASSYLDRQGDIQY
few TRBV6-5 ASSYSITETQY
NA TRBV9 ASSEHDNEQF
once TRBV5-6 ASTTVRRGPTDTQY
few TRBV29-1 SVRAGSEQY
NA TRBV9 ASSVVGGDTEAF
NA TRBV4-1 ASSYRFGTSGVNEQF
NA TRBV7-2 ASSYEGLAGGHGKETQY
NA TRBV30 AWSEGDRGHNEQF
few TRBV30 AWSIGTSYNEQF
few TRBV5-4 ASSGQGGKDGYT
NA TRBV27 ASSLGTSEQF
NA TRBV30 AWSVGGSNEQF
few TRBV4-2 ASSQDRVWDGYT
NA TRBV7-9 ASSLLNQPQH
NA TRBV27 ASSLSGGHNQPQH
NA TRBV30 AWSVQASSEQF
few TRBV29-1 SASTGGRDQPQH
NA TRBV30 AWSVSGGYEQY
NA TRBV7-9 ASSVDGQPQH
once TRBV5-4 ASSLWTGDDEQY
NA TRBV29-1 IPSGTGGEQF
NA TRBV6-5 ASSRPGELF
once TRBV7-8 ASSLIGGGTDTQY
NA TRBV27 ASSGGGSSTDTQY
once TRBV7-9 ASSSTSGLH
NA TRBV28 ASLGGGETQY
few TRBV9 ASSARTGVNTEAF
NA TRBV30 AWGLTGDYNSPLH
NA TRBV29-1 SVEDLVETGGGWGTDTQY
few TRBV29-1 SVDQPDSYEQY
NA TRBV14 ASSRQGRETQY
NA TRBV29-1 SVDIRPGTGELF
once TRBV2 ASTPGPSVEPLH